The rows below give T cell receptor beta chains drawn from one sample of a study of blood T cell repertoires in COVID-19. The repertoire was sequenced with immunoSEQ multiplex PCR; TCRdb's copy has only in-frame clones and lacks some. The sample lists 300,000 to 400,000 clones; approximately 86% were seen once. Sequencing was performed on peripheral blood. The receptors here all came from a human donor in a cohort sampled during active COVID-19. Both conserved end residues are part of each CDR3. D genes are given only for firm matches. Clone size is not always given. Where it is, it says once, few, many or a class for expanded clones.

V,D,J,size,CDR3,DNA
TRBV7-2,TRBD1,TRBJ2-5,NA,CASSITGGAGQETQYF,TGTGCCAGCAGCATTACAGGGGGCGCGGGCCAAGAGACCCAGTACTTC
TRBV13,NA,TRBJ2-7,NA,CASSLQGAGEQYF,TGTGCCAGCAGCTTGCAGGGTGCTGGCGAGCAGTACTTC
TRBV5-8,NA,TRBJ1-2,NA,CASSLGGYGYTF,TGTGCCAGCAGCTTGGGCGGCTATGGCTACACCTTC
TRBV4-1,NA,TRBJ1-5,NA,CASSQSEYSNQPQHF,TGCGCCAGCAGCCAATCGGAGTATAGCAATCAGCCCCAGCATTTT
TRBV7-9,TRBD1,TRBJ1-2,NA,CASSLAWDRPYYGYTF,TGTGCCAGCAGCTTAGCGTGGGACAGACCATATTATGGCTACACCTTC
TRBV19,TRBD1,TRBJ2-7,NA,CASSSNGQGYEQYF,TGTGCCAGTAGTAGCAATGGACAGGGCTACGAGCAGTACTTC
TRBV5-1,NA,TRBJ2-1,NA,CASRPGRAPYNEQFF,TGCGCCAGCAGGCCGGGAAGGGCCCCCTACAATGAGCAGTTCTTC
TRBV30,TRBD1,TRBJ1-2,NA,CAWSGTGIFYGYTF,TGTGCCTGGAGTGGGACAGGTATTTTTTATGGCTACACCTTC
TRBV6-5,TRBD2,TRBJ2-3,NA,CASRLAGEYTQYF,TGTGCCAGTAGACTAGCGGGGGAATATACGCAGTATTTT
TRBV7-3,TRBD1,TRBJ2-7,NA,CASSLGTGDEQYF,TGTGCCAGCAGCTTAGGGACAGGGGACGAGCAGTACTTC
TRBV10-3,TRBD2,TRBJ2-2,NA,CAITREVRENTGELFF,TGTGCCATCACCCGGGAGGTTCGAGAGAACACCGGGGAGCTGTTTTTT
TRBV5-1,TRBD1,TRBJ2-7,NA,CASSSRQGLYEQYF,TGCGCCAGCAGCTCAAGACAGGGCCTCTACGAGCAGTACTTC
TRBV13,TRBD2,TRBJ2-7,NA,CASSLTLSGTPGEQYF,TGTGCCAGCAGCCTAACCCTTAGCGGGACCCCGGGAGAGCAGTACTTC
TRBV27,NA,TRBJ2-7,few,CASSLQGWQETYEQYF,TGTGCCAGCAGTTTACAGGGGTGGCAGGAAACCTACGAGCAGTACTTC
TRBV5-4,NA,TRBJ1-2,few,CASSPPGLVTYGYTF,TGTGCCAGCAGCCCTCCGGGACTGGTTACTTATGGCTACACCTTC
TRBV2,NA,TRBJ2-7,NA,CASSEGQRRYEQYF,TGTGCCAGCAGTGAAGGTCAGCGAAGGTACGAGCAGTACTTC
TRBV30,NA,TRBJ1-1,once,CAWGVGQIMNTEAFF,TGTGCCTGGGGGGTAGGACAAATCATGAACACTGAAGCTTTCTTT
TRBV7-2,NA,TRBJ1-2,NA,CASSLGVGSSYGYTF,TGTGCCAGCAGCTTAGGCGTAGGGAGTTCCTACGGCTACACCTTC
TRBV9,TRBD2,TRBJ2-1,NA,CASSVSGTSDNEQFF,TGTGCCAGCAGCGTTAGTGGGACTAGTGACAATGAGCAGTTCTTC
TRBV3-1/TRBV3-2,TRBD1,TRBJ2-7,NA,CASSLDIPGQYYEQYF,TGTGCCAGCAGCCTAGACATTCCGGGACAGTATTACGAGCAGTACTTC
TRBV10-3,TRBD1,TRBJ2-2,NA,CAIQGETAGELFF,TGTGCCATACAGGGGGAGACCGCCGGGGAGCTGTTTTTT
TRBV10-3,NA,TRBJ1-6,NA,CATSLSYNSPLHF,TGTGCCACCTCCCTCTCCTATAATTCACCCCTCCACTTT
TRBV5-1,TRBD2,TRBJ2-1,once,CASSLASGRAYNNEQFF,TGCGCCAGCAGCTTGGCTAGCGGGAGGGCTTATAACAATGAGCAGTTCTTC
TRBV14,NA,TRBJ1-2,NA,CASSQDSARPKGGYTF,TGTGCCAGCAGCCAAGATAGCGCCCGGCCGAAAGGAGGCTACACCTTC
TRBV6-1,TRBD2,TRBJ2-1,once,CASSERTSGGADEQFF,TGTGCCAGCAGTGAAAGGACTAGCGGGGGGGCGGATGAGCAGTTCTTC
TRBV12-2,NA,TRBJ2-1,NA,CASRTGTSIEAGNEQFF,TGTGCAAGTCGAACTGGGACTAGCATAGAGGCAGGGAATGAGCAGTTCTTC
TRBV20-1,NA,TRBJ1-4,NA,CSASWVREGEKLFF,TGCAGTGCTAGTTGGGTCAGGGAGGGTGAAAAACTGTTTTTT
TRBV24-1,TRBD1,TRBJ2-1,NA,CATSLGQGMLNEQFF,TGTGCCACCAGTTTGGGACAGGGGATGTTGAATGAGCAGTTCTTC
TRBV9,TRBD2,TRBJ2-2,NA,CASSLKPGLAGVSPGELFF,TGTGCCAGCAGCCTAAAACCGGGACTAGCGGGTGTATCGCCCGGGGAGCTGTTTTTT
TRBV7-8,TRBD1,TRBJ1-2,once,CASSVGTGYNYGYTF,TGTGCCAGCAGCGTGGGGACAGGGTATAACTATGGCTACACCTTC
TRBV6-1,TRBD2,TRBJ2-2,NA,CASSVGLVVNTGELFF,TGTGCCAGCAGTGTGGGACTAGTGGTGAACACCGGGGAGCTGTTTTTT
TRBV7-2,NA,TRBJ2-6,once,CASSLRTDSSGANVLTF,TGTGCCAGCAGCTTAAGGACAGATAGCTCTGGGGCCAACGTCCTGACTTTC
TRBV5-4,TRBD2,TRBJ2-5,NA,CASSLTSGLQETQYF,TGTGCCAGCAGCTTGACTAGCGGGCTACAAGAGACCCAGTACTTC
TRBV11-3,TRBD2,TRBJ2-7,NA,CASTLSGGAGREQYF,TGTGCCAGCACCCTTAGCGGGGGGGCGGGAAGGGAGCAGTACTTC
TRBV29-1,TRBD1,TRBJ2-5,NA,CSVGQGQNKETQYF,TGCAGCGTGGGGCAGGGACAGAACAAAGAGACCCAGTACTTC
TRBV19,TRBD1,TRBJ2-3,NA,CASSIRRGRVTDTQYF,TGTGCCAGTAGTATACGCAGGGGGCGCGTCACAGATACGCAGTATTTT
TRBV24-1,TRBD2,TRBJ2-1,NA,CATSETSGRVHEQFF,TGTGCCACCAGTGAAACTAGCGGGAGAGTCCATGAGCAGTTCTTC
TRBV2,NA,TRBJ1-1,NA,CASSLGITEAFF,TGTGCCAGCAGTCTCGGGATCACTGAAGCTTTCTTT
TRBV4-2,NA,TRBJ2-1,NA,CASSPYREASYNEQFF,TGTGCCAGCAGCCCCTACAGGGAAGCCTCCTACAATGAGCAGTTCTTC
TRBV19,NA,TRBJ2-2,NA,CASSRGSNTGELFF,TGTGCCAGTAGCCGAGGATCGAACACCGGGGAGCTGTTTTTT
TRBV19,TRBD1,TRBJ1-6,few,CASSIRTGGNSPLHF,TGTGCCAGTAGTATTAGGACAGGGGGTAATTCACCCCTCCACTTT
TRBV4-1,TRBD2,TRBJ2-2,once,CASSDLWTSGNTGELFF,TGCGCCAGCAGCGATCTATGGACTAGCGGAAACACCGGGGAGCTGTTTTTT